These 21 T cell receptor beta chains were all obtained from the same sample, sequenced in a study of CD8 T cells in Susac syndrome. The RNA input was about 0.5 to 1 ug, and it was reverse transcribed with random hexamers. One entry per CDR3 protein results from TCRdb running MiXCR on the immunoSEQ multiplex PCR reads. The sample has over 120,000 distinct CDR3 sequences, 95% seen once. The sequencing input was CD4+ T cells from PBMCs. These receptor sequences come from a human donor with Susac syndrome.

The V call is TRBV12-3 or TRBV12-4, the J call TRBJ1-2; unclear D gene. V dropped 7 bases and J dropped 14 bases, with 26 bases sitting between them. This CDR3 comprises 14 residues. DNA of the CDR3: TGTGCCAGCACCTCCCAGGTGATGGAAGGGAGTAGGACCTTC. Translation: CASTSQVMEGSRTF.

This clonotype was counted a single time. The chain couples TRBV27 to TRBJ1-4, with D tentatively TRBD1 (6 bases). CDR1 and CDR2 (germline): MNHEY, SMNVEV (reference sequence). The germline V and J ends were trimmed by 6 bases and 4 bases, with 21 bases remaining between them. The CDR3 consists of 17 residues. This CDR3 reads CASRPFPGGRGNEKLFF. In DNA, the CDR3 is TGTGCCAGCAGACCCTTCCCGGGAGGCAGGGGTAATGAAAAACTGTTTTTT.

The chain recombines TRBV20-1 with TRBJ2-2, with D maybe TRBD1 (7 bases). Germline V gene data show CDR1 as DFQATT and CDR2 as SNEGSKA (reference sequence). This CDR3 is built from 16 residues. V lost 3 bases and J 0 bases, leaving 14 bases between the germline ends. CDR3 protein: CSARAGGIPNTGELFF. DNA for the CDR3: TGCAGTGCTAGGGCAGGGGGGATCCCGAACACCGGGGAGCTGTTTTTT.

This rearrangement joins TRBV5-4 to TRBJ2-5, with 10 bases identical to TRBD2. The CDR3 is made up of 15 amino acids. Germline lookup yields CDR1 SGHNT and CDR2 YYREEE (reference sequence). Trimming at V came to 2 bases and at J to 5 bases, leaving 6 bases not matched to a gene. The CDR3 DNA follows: TGTGCCAGCAGCTTCCCAGCGGGAGGGGTTGAGACCCAGTACTTC. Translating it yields CASSFPAGGVETQYF. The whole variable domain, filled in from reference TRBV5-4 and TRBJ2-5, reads ETGVTQSPTHLIKTRGQQVTLRCSSQSGHNTVSWYQQALGQGPQFIFQYYREEENGRGNFPPRFSGLQFPNYSSELNVNALELDDSALYLCASSFPAGGVETQYFGPGTRLLVL.

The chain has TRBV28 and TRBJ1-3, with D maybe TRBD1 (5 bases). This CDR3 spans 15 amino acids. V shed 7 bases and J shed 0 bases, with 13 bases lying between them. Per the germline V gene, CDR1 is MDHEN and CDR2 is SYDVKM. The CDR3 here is CASTGYGGSGNTIYF. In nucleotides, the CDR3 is TGTGCCAGCACCGGATACGGGGGCTCTGGAAACACCATATATTTT.

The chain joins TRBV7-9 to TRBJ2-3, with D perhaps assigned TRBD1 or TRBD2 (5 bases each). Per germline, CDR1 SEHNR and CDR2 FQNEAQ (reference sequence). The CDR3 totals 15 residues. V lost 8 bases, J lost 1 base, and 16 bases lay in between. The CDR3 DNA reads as TGTGCCAGCCGGCCCCGGGGCCCGGGCACAGATACGCAGTATTTT. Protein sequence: CASRPRGPGTDTQYF.

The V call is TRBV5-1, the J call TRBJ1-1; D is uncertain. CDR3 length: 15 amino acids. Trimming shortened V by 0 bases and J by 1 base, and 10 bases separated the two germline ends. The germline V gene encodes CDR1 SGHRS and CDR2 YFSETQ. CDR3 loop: CASSLAVSENTEAFF. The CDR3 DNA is TGCGCCAGCAGCTTGGCGGTGTCGGAGAACACTGAAGCTTTCTTT.

DNA of the CDR3: TGCGCCAGCAGCCAACTAGGCTGGGGCTACGAGCAGTACTTC. As protein: CASSQLGWGYEQYF. The chain has TRBV4-1 and TRBJ2-7; the D is unclear. Germline V gene sequence: CDR1 MGHRA, CDR2 YSYEKL. The V and J ends lost 2 bases and 3 bases respectively, with 11 bases between them. The CDR3 contains 14 residues.

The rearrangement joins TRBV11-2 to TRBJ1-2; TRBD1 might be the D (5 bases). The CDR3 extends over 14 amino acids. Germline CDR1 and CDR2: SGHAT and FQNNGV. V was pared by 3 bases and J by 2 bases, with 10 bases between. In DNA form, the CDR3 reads TGTGCCAGCAGCTTGGGACGGAACAACTATGGCTACACCTTC. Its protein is CASSLGRNNYGYTF.

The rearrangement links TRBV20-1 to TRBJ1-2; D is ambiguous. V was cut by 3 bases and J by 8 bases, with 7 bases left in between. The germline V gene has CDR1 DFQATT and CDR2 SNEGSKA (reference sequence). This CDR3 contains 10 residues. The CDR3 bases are TGCAGTGCTAGCCATCGGGGCTACACCTTC. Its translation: CSASHRGYTF.

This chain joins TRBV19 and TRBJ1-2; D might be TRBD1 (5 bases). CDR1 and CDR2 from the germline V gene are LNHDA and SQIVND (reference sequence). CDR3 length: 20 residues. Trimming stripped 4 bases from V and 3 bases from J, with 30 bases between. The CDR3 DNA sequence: TGTGCCAGTAGTACCCGACTCCTACTAATCAGGGCCTCAGAAGACTATGGCTACACCTTC. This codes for CASSTRLLLIRASEDYGYTF. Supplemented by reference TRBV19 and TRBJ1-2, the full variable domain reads DGGITQSPKYLFRKEGQNVTLSCEQNLNHDAMYWYRQDPGQGLRLIYYSQIVNDFQKGDIAEGYSVSREKKESFPLTVTSAQKNPTAFYLCASSTRLLLIRASEDYGYTFGSGTRLTVV.

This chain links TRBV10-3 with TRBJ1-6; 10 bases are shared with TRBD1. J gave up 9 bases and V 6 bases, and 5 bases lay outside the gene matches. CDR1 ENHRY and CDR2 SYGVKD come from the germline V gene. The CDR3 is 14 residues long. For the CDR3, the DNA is TGTGCCATCAGCCGGGACAGGGGAAGTTCACCCCTCCACTTT. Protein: CAISRDRGSSPLHF.

CDR3 in amino acids: CSVSRTSGGASYNEQFF. The CDR3 nucleotides are TGCAGCGTTTCCCGGACTAGCGGGGGGGCCTCCTACAATGAGCAGTTCTTC. The chain is built from TRBV29-1 and TRBJ2-1; 15 nucleotides match TRBD2. Germline V gene lookup returns CDR1 SQVTM and CDR2 ANQGSEA. Trimming took 5 bases from V and 0 from J; bases not matched to a gene: 5. This CDR3 comprises 17 residues.

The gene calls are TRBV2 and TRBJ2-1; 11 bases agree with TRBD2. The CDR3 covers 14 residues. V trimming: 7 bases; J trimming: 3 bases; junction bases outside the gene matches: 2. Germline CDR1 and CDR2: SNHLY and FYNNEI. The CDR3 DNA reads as TGTGCCAGCACCGGGACTAGCGGCTACAATGAGCAGTTCTTC. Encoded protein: CASTGTSGYNEQFF.

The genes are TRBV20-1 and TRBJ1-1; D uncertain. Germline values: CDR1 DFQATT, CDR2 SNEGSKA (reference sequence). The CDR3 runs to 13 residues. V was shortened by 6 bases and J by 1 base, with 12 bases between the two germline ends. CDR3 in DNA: TGCAGTGCGGTCGGCGCCGCGAACACTGAAGCTTTCTTT. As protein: CSAVGAANTEAFF.

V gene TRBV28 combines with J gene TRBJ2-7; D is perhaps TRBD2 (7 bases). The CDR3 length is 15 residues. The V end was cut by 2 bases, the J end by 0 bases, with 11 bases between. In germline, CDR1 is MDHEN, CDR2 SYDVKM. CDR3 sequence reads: CASSLTGGLSYEQYF. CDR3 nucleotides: TGTGCCAGCAGTTTAACGGGGGGCCTCTCCTACGAGCAGTACTTC. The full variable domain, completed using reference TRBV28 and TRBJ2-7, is DVKVTQSSRYLVKRTGEKVFLECVQDMDHENMFWYRQDPGLGLRLIYFSYDVKMKEKGDIPEGYSVSREKKERFSLILESASTNQTSMYLCASSLTGGLSYEQYFGPGTRLTVT.

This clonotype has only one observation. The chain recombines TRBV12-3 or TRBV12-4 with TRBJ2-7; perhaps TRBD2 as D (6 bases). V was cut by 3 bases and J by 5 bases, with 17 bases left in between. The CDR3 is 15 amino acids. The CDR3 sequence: CASSLAPSEFHEQYF. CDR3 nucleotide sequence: TGTGCCAGCAGTTTGGCACCTAGCGAATTCCACGAGCAGTACTTC.

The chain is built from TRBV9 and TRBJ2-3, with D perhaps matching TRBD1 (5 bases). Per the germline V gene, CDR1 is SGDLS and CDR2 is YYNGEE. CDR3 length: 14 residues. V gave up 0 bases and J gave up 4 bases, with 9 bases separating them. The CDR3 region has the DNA TGTGCCAGCAGCGTAGTGGGGCAATCAGATACGCAGTATTTT. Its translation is CASSVVGQSDTQYF.

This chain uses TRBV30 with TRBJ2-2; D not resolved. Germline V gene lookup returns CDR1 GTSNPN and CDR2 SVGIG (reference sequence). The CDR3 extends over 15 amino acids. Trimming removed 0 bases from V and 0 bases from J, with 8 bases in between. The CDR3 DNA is TGTGCCTGGAGTGTACTAAATGCGAACACCGGGGAGCTGTTTTTT. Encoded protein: CAWSVLNANTGELFF.

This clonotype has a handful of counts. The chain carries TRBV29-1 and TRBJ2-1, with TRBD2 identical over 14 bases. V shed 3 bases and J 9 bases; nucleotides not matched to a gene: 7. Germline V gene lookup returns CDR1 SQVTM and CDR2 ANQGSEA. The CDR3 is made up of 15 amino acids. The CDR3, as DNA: TGCAGCGTTGATGGGACTAGCGGGAGAATGGTTGAGCAGTTCTTC. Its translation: CSVDGTSGRMVEQFF.

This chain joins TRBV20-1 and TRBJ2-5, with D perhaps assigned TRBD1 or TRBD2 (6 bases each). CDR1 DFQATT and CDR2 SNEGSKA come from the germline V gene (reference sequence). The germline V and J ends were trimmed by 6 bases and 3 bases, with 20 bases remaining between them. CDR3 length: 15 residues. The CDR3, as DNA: TGCAGTGCCACCGGGGGCACAGGGTGGGAAGAGACCCAGTACTTC. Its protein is CSATGGTGWEETQYF.